The present T cell receptor beta chain was sequenced within a study of blood T cell repertoires in COVID-19. Study background: Acute-phase and convalescent COVID-19 samples originated in the United States, Italy and Spain. The cDNA or gDNA used as material had been derived from T cells, B-cell-depleted T cells, or PBMCs.

Trimming cost V 3 bases and J 3 bases; bases outside gene matches: 7. The CDR3 is 15 amino acids. The germline V gene encodes CDR1 KGHSH and CDR2 LQKENI. Per the study methods: Amplification of reference gene primers was used by the study to estimate nucleated cell counts. Some clones are missing from TCRdb's copy, which holds only in-frame ones; the method was immunoSEQ multiplex PCR. V and J calls and clone size are copied from that table; D and trimming were computed from the DNA. The sample has 250,000 to 350,000 clones, approximately 88% seen once. In assigning cohorts, the study relied on participant-reported clinical history.

V gene TRBV18 combines with J gene TRBJ1-2; 7 nucleotides agree with TRBD1. Source material: PBMCs or T cells enriched from blood (not recorded which). The TCR comes from a woman under 40 who had recovered from COVID-19. As DNA, the CDR3 is TGTGCCAGCTCACCTGGGGACAGAACCTACTATGGCTACACCTTC. Its protein product is CASSPGDRTYYGYTF.